This T cell receptor beta chain was observed in a study of cytomegalovirus exposure and HLA in healthy donors. Study summary: Prior work identified more than 90 million unique TCR beta sequences in roughly 180 million T cells. Points from the study as a whole: The productive fraction for most TCR beta V segments was about 87% or about 30% in an earlier analysis. The study designated fewer than 200 TCR beta chains cytomegalovirus-associated.

In the case of this clone: Its antigen is not known.

Primers included in the PCR were 60 Vbeta and 13 Jbeta primers. Sequenced by immunoSEQ multiplex PCR; TCRdb stores in-frame clones only, minus some. The sample lists 130,000 to 150,000 clones, 70% to 85% occurring once. Looked up from germline, CDR1 is SGDLS and CDR2 is YYNGEE. The CDR3 covers 13 residues. V was clipped by 7 bases and J by 6 bases; unmatched bases: 10. The sample comprised PBMCs. The chain recombines TRBV9 with TRBJ2-7; TRBD1 matches 7 bases. The TCR comes from a man aged 35 to 55 in good health and CMV-seropositive. CDR3 loop: CASQRQGTGEQYF. CDR3 sequence (DNA): TGTGCCAGCCAAAGACAGGGTACTGGCGAGCAGTACTTC.